This passage covers 20 T cell receptor beta chains from one sample sequenced in a study of early T cells in non-severe SARS-CoV-2 infection (dated by TCRdb to the early 2020s). Libraries were prepared through 5' RACE. TCRdb names NextSeq 500 as the instrument used. The raw public reads went through TCRdb reprocessing: fastp at Q25, MiXCR clone calling, in-frame beta chains kept. Identical CDR3 protein sequences are pooled into one entry, listed with their most common genes and DNA. This sample lists tens of thousands of distinct CDR3 sequences; under 7% were detected once. Jointly, the top ten make up approximately 3% of the sample. The sequencing here drew on whole blood, taken at baseline. The source is an adult who was a healthcare worker with PCR-confirmed SARS-CoV-2 infection or an uninfected control (not recorded which).

This clonotype occurred a few times. J is TRBJ2-7 and V is TRBV5-1; D is possibly TRBD2 (5 bases). The length of the CDR3 is 14 residues. Germline loops: CDR1 SGHRS, CDR2 YFSETQ. V lost 0 bases and J lost 2, with 9 bases in between. The CDR3 sequence is CASSLGPTTYEQYF. The CDR3, as DNA: TGCGCCAGCAGCTTGGGCCCGACTACCTACGAGCAGTACTTC.

In this sample, this clonotype turned up a few times. The V gene is TRBV7-2, the J gene TRBJ2-4; D may be TRBD1 (6 bases). Germline CDR1 is SGHTA and CDR2 is FQGNSA. The CDR3 runs 15 residues. The germline V and J ends were trimmed by 0 bases and 9 bases, with 15 bases remaining between them. The CDR3 spells CASSLAGGWERIQYF. CDR3 coding DNA: TGTGCCAGCAGCTTAGCAGGGGGATGGGAACGCATTCAGTACTTC.

Many counts were recorded for this clonotype. The chain employs TRBV5-1 and TRBJ2-2; D gene unclear. The V and J ends lost 0 bases and 6 bases respectively, with 9 bases between them. The germline gives CDR1 SGHRS, CDR2 YFSETQ. The CDR3 length is 14 residues. The CDR3 DNA is TGCGCCAGCAGCTTGGCCTCGAGTCCCGGGGAGCTGTTTTTT. Translated: CASSLASSPGELFF. Full variable domain (outside the CDR3, taken from reference TRBV5-1 and TRBJ2-2): KAGVTQTPRYLIKTRGQQVTLSCSPISGHRSVSWYQQTPGQGLQFLFEYFSETQRNKGNFPGRFSGRQFSNSRSEMNVSTLELGDSALYLCASSLASSPGELFFGEGSRLTVL.

The sample holds a few counts of this clonotype. The rearrangement uses TRBV11-2 and TRBJ2-5; 8 bases agree with TRBD1. The CDR3 is 14 amino acids. The J segment lost 4 bases and the V segment lost 4 bases, leaving 5 bases of the junction unmatched. The germline gives CDR1 SGHAT, CDR2 FQNNGV. CDR3 residues: CASSSGGGRETQYF. The CDR3 coding sequence is TGTGCCAGCAGCTCAGGGGGCGGGCGAGAGACCCAGTACTTC.

The table lists this clonotype with many counts. This chain connects TRBV27 to TRBJ2-7; D is undetermined. V lost 1 base to trimming and J lost 0 bases, with 10 bases between them. The CDR3 is 15 amino acids. CDR1 and CDR2 from the germline V gene are MNHEY and SMNVEV (reference sequence). The CDR3 loop is CASSLFAGTSYEQYF. DNA of the CDR3: TGTGCCAGCAGTTTATTCGCAGGTACCTCCTACGAGCAGTACTTC.

A word on this clonotype: This may stem from a read error, because a much larger clone lies one nucleotide away. The chain combines TRBV9 with TRBJ2-7, with 8 bases lining up with TRBD1. The CDR3 is made up of 17 amino acids. CDR1 and CDR2 from the germline V gene are SGDLS and YYNGEE. In DNA, the CDR3 is TGTACCAGCAGCGTAGGGGACGCGGACAGGGCGGTCTACGAGCAGTACTTC. Translation gives CTSSVGDADRAVYEQYF.

A few counts support this clonotype. The chain carries TRBV28 and TRBJ2-1, with D hard to call. The length of the CDR3 is 13 residues. From germline, CDR1 is MDHEN and CDR2 SYDVKM. V shed 7 bases and J shed 8 bases, with 15 bases lying between them. In nucleotides, the CDR3 is TGTGCCAGCACTTGGACGGCCTGGGATGAGCAGTTCTTC. Its translation is CASTWTAWDEQFF.

This clonotype was found many times. V is TRBV7-2 and J is TRBJ2-2; 8 bases agree with TRBD2. V lost 1 base and J lost 3; bases outside the gene matches: 4. This CDR3 spans 16 amino acids. Germline CDR1 and CDR2: SGHTA and FQGNSA. The CDR3 bases are TGTGCCAGCAGCTTAGTACGGGGGGGCGACACCGGGGAGCTGTTTTTT. Translating gives CASSLVRGGDTGELFF. The whole variable domain, remainder taken from reference TRBV7-2 and TRBJ2-2, is GAGVSQSPSNKVTEKGKDVELRCDPISGHTALYWYRQSLGQGLEFLIYFQGNSAPDKSGLPSDRFSAERTGGSVSTLTIQRTQQEDSAVYLCASSLVRGGDTGELFFGEGSRLTVL.

There are a few counts of this clonotype. The chain uses TRBV5-5 and TRBJ1-5, with D hard to call. This CDR3 region has 12 residues. V was cut by 4 bases and J by 7 bases, with 9 bases left in between. Germline V gives CDR1 SGHKS, CDR2 YYEKEE (reference sequence). CDR3 bases: TGTGCCAGCAGCGTCTTAGGACAGCCCCAGCATTTT. It specifies CASSVLGQPQHF.

The V gene is TRBV5-1, the J gene TRBJ1-1, with TRBD1 matching 7 bases. After removal of 0 bases from V and 0 bases from J, the junction contained 5 bases not matched to a gene. The CDR3 length is 16 residues. Germline loops: CDR1 SGHRS, CDR2 YFSETQ. In DNA, the CDR3 is TGCGCCAGCAGCTTGGATGGACAGGAGATGAACACTGAAGCTTTCTTT. Its translation: CASSLDGQEMNTEAFF.

This clonotype was observed a few times. The V call is TRBV6-5, the J call TRBJ2-7; D gene uncertain. Germline V gene sequence: CDR1 MNHEY, CDR2 SVGAGI. This CDR3 region has 14 residues. V gave up 0 bases and J gave up 2 bases, with 8 bases separating them. DNA of the CDR3: TGTGCCAGCAGTTACTCGACAACAACCTACGAGCAGTACTTC. Residues: CASSYSTTTYEQYF.

This rearrangement joins TRBV7-2 to TRBJ2-2; perhaps D is TRBD1 or TRBD2 (5 bases each). V lost 2 bases, J lost 1 base, and 11 bases lay in between. Per the germline V gene, CDR1 is SGHTA and CDR2 is FQGNSA. CDR3 length equals 16 residues. CDR3 coding DNA: TGTGCCAGCAGCTTACAGAGAGGGGTGAACACCGGGGAGCTGTTTTTT. Translation: CASSLQRGVNTGELFF.

The sample holds many counts of this clonotype. The chain employs TRBV12-3 or TRBV12-4 and TRBJ2-3; 9 nucleotides line up with TRBD1. The CDR3 is 14 residues long. The CDR3: CAWGGQGSKNTQYF. The DNA for the CDR3 is TGTGCGTGGGGTGGACAGGGGTCAAAAAATACGCAGTATTTT.

V and J are TRBV5-1 and TRBJ2-1; D call uncertain. The CDR3 length is 11 residues. CDR1 and CDR2 from the germline V gene are SGHRS and YFSETQ. V lost 2 bases and J 8 bases, leaving 5 bases between the germline ends. The CDR3 sequence is CASSFLYEQFF. The CDR3 nucleotides read TGCGCCAGCAGCTTCCTGTATGAGCAGTTCTTC. Full variable domain (missing parts from reference TRBV5-1 and TRBJ2-1): KAGVTQTPRYLIKTRGQQVTLSCSPISGHRSVSWYQQTPGQGLQFLFEYFSETQRNKGNFPGRFSGRQFSNSRSEMNVSTLELGDSALYLCASSFLYEQFFGPGTRLTVL.

This clonotype was observed a few times. The V and J genes are TRBV18 and TRBJ1-4; D not certain. CDR1 and CDR2 from the germline V gene are KGHSH and LQKENI. V was cut by 2 bases and J by 1 base, with 5 bases left in between. This CDR3 has 14 residues. The CDR3 here is CASSPVRTNEKLFF. The CDR3 DNA sequence: TGTGCCAGCTCACCAGTCAGAACTAATGAAAAACTGTTTTTT.

This clonotype showed up just a few times. The chain uses TRBV12-3 or TRBV12-4 and TRBJ2-5; TRBD1 aligns across 7 bases. The CDR3 has 13 amino acids. Trimming cost V 6 bases and J 5 bases; bases outside gene matches: 6. The CDR3 nucleotides are TGTGCCAGCAGCCTAAGGGGGCCTGAGACCCAGTACTTC. The encoded protein is CASSLRGPETQYF.

This clonotype has a count of ten or more. This rearrangement joins TRBV6-2 or TRBV6-3 to TRBJ2-7; D assignment may be TRBD1 or TRBD2 (5 bases each). Germline values: CDR1 MNHEY, CDR2 SVGEGT. Trimming took 3 bases from V and 4 from J, leaving 16 bases between them. The CDR3 consists of 15 residues. As DNA, the CDR3 is TGTGCCAGCAGTTATTACGGGACGGGTGCGTACGAGCAGTACTTC. It translates to CASSYYGTGAYEQYF.

This clonotype was counted ten times or more. This sequence joins TRBV9 and TRBJ2-3; D remains ambiguous. Trimming pared 0 bases from V and 4 bases from J, leaving 12 bases between. Germline assignment: CDR1 SGDLS and CDR2 YYNGEE. The CDR3 totals 15 residues. The CDR3 here is CASSVGTSAPDTQYF. Written as DNA, the CDR3 is TGTGCCAGCAGCGTAGGGACCTCGGCCCCAGATACGCAGTATTTT. The variable domain in full, with the rest retrieved from reference TRBV9 and TRBJ2-3, is DSGVTQTPKHLITATGQRVTLRCSPRSGDLSVYWYQQSLDQGLQFLIQYYNGEERAKGNILERFSAQQFPDLHSELNLSSLELGDSALYFCASSVGTSAPDTQYFGPGTRLTVL.

This clonotype turned up a few times. V gene TRBV28 combines with J gene TRBJ1-2, with a possible D match to TRBD1 (5 bases). V was clipped by 6 bases and J by 4 bases, with 18 bases between them. This CDR3 contains 15 residues. Germline CDR1 and CDR2: MDHEN and SYDVKM. Here the CDR3 DNA reads TGTGCCAGCAGCTTAGCAGGGATGGGAAGCTATGGCTACACCTTC. Residues: CASSLAGMGSYGYTF.

This clonotype showed up just a few times. This chain uses TRBV11-1 with TRBJ2-5; 7 positions match TRBD1. The CDR3 loop spans 13 amino acids. The junction had 10 bases not matched to a gene; V was cut back by 3 bases and J by 12 bases. CDR1 is SGHAT, CDR2 FQDESV, per germline (reference sequence). CDR3 DNA: TGTGCCAGCAGCTTCATGAATTCGGGACAGAAGTACTTC. This translates into CASSFMNSGQKYF. Together with reference TRBV11-1 and TRBJ2-5, the CDR3 gives the full variable domain: EAEVAQSPRYKITEKSQAVAFWCDPISGHATLYWYRQILGQGPELLVQFQDESVVDDSQLPKDRFSAERLKGVDSTLKIQPAELGDSAMYLCASSFMNSGQKYFGPGTRLLVL.